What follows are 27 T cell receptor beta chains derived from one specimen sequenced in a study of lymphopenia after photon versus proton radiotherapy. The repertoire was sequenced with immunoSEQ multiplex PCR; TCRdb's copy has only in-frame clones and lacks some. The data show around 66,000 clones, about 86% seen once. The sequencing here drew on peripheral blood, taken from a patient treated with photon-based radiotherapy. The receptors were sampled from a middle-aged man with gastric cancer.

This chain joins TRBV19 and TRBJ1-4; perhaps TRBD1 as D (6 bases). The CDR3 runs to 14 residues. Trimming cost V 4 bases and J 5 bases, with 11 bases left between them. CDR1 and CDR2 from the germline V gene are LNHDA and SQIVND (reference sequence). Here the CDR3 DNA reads TGTGCCAGTAGTAAGGGGGGCCGAAATGAAAAACTGTTTTTT. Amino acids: CASSKGGRNEKLFF.

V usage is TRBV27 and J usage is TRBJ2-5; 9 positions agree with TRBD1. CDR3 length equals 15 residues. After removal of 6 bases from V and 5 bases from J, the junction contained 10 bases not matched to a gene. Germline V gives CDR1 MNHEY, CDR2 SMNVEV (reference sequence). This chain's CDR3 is CASSPKSDRGETQYF. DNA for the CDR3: TGTGCCAGCAGCCCAAAAAGCGACAGGGGGGAGACCCAGTACTTC.

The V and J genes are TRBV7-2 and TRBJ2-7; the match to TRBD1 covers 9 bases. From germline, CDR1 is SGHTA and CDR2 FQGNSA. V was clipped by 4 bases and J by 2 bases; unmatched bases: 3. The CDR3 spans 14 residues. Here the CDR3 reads CASSSGQGPYEQYF. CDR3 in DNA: TGTGCCAGCAGCTCGGGACAGGGCCCCTACGAGCAGTACTTC.

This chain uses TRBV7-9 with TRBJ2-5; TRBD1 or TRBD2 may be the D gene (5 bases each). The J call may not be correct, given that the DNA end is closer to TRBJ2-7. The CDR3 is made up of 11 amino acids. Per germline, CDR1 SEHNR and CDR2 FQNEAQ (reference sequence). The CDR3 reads CASGTLDEQYF. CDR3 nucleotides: TGTGCCAGCGGGACGCTGGACGAGCAGTACTTC.

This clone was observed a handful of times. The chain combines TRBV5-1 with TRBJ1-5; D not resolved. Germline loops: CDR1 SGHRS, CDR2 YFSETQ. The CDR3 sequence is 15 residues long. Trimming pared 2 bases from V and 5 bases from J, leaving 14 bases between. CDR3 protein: CASSFMRPQYQPQHF. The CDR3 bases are TGCGCCAGCAGCTTCATGAGGCCACAGTATCAGCCCCAGCATTTT.

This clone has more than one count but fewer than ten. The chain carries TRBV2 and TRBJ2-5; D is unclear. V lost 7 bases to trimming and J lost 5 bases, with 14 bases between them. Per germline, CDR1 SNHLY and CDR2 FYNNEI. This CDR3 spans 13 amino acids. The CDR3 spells CASNPPFRETQYF. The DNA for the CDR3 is TGTGCCAGCAACCCACCTTTTCGGGAGACCCAGTACTTC. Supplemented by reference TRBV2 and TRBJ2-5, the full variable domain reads EPEVTQTPSHQVTQMGQEVILRCVPISNHLYFYWYRQILGQKVEFLVSFYNNEISEKSEIFDDQFSVERPDGSNFTLKIRSTKLEDSAMYFCASNPPFRETQYFGPGTRLLVL.

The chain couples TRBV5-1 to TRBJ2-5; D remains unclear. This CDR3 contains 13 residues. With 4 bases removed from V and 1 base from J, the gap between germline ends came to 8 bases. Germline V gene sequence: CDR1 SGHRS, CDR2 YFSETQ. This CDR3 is CASSRNLQETQYF. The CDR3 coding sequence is TGCGCCAGCAGCCGCAACCTCCAAGAGACCCAGTACTTC.

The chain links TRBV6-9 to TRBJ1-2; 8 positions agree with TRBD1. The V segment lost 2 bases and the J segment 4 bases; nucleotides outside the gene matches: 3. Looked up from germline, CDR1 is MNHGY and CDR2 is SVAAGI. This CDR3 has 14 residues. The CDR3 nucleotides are TGTGCCAGCAGTTATGAGGACAGGGCCTATGGCTACACCTTC. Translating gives CASSYEDRAYGYTF.

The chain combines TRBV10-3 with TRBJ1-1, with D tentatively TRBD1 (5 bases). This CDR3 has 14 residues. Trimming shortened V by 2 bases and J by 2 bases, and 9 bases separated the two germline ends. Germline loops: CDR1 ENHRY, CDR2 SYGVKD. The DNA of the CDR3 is TGTGCCATCAGTGAGGGACAAACCAACACTGAAGCTTTCTTT. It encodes CAISEGQTNTEAFF.

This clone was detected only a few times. The CDR3 reads CASSRPGTEAFF. The CDR3 DNA reads TGCGCCAGCAGCCGCCCCGGGACAGAAGCTTTCTTT. The V call is TRBV4-1, the J call TRBJ1-1, with D maybe TRBD1 (6 bases). The CDR3 is 12 residues long. Germline-derived CDR1 and CDR2 are MGHRA and YSYEKL. The V and J ends lost 4 bases and 8 bases respectively, with 11 bases between them.

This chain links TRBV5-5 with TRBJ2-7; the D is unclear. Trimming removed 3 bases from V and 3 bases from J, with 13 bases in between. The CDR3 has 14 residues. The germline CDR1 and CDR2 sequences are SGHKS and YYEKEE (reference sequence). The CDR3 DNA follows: TGTGCCAGCAGCTATCAGAGAGACCTCTACGAGCAGTACTTC. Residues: CASSYQRDLYEQYF. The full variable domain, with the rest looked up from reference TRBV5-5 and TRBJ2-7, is DAGVTQSPTHLIKTRGQQVTLRCSPISGHKSVSWYQQVLGQGPQFIFQYYEKEERGRGNFPDRFSARQFPNYSSELNVNALLLGDSALYLCASSYQRDLYEQYFGPGTRLTVT.

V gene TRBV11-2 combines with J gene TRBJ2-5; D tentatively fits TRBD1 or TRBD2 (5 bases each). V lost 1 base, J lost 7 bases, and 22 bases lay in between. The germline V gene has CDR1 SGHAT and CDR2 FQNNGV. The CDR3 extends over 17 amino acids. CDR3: CASSLGSPLRDGLTQYF. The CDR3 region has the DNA TGTGCCAGCAGCTTAGGGTCACCCCTCCGGGACGGTCTGACCCAGTACTTC. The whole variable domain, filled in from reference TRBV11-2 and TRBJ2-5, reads EAGVAQSPRYKIIEKRQSVAFWCNPISGHATLYWYQQILGQGPKLLIQFQNNGVVDDSQLPKDRFSAERLKGVDSTLKIQPAKLEDSAVYLCASSLGSPLRDGLTQYFGPGTRLLVL.

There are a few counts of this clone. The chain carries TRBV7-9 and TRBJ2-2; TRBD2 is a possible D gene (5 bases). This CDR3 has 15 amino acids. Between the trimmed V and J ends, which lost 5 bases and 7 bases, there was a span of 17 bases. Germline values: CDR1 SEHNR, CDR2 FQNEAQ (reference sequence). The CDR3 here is CASSRTGFVGGELFF. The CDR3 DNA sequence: TGTGCCAGCAGCCGGACGGGGTTCGTCGGCGGGGAGCTGTTTTTT.

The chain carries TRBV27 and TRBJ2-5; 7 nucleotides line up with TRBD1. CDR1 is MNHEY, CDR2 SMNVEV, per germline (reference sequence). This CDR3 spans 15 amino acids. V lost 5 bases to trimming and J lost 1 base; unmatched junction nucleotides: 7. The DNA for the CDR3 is TGTGCCAGCAGTCGCCGCCAGGGGGTCCAAGAGACCCAGTACTTC. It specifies CASSRRQGVQETQYF.

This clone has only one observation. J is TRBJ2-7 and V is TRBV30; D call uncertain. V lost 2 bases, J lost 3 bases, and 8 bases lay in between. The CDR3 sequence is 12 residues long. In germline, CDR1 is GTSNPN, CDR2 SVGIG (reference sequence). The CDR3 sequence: CAWSQARYEQYF. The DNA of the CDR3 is TGTGCCTGGAGTCAGGCACGCTACGAGCAGTACTTC.

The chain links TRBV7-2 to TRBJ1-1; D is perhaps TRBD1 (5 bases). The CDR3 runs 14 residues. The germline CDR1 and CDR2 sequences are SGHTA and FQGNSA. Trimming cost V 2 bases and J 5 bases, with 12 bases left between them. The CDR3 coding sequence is TGTGCCAGCAGCTTATCCCCAGGGACGACTGAAGCTTTCTTT. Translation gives CASSLSPGTTEAFF. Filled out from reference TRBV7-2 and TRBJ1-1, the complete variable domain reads GAGVSQSPSNKVTEKGKDVELRCDPISGHTALYWYRQSLGQGLEFLIYFQGNSAPDKSGLPSDRFSAERTGGSVSTLTIQRTQQEDSAVYLCASSLSPGTTEAFFGQGTRLTVV.

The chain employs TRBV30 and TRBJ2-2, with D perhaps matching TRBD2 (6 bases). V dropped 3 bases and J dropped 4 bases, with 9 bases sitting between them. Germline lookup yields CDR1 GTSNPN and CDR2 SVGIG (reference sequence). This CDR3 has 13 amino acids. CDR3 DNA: TGTGCCTGGAGGGGACTCGGCACCGGGGAGCTGTTTTTT. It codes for CAWRGLGTGELFF.

The CDR3, as DNA: TGTGCCAGCATCCCGCTGGGACAGCTAAACTATGGCTACACCTTC. Protein sequence: CASIPLGQLNYGYTF. The chain links TRBV6-5 to TRBJ1-2; TRBD1 matches at 7 bases. The V segment lost 7 bases and the J segment 2 bases; nucleotides outside the gene matches: 10. The V gene's germline CDR1 is MNHEY and CDR2 SVGAGI. CDR3 length: 15 amino acids.

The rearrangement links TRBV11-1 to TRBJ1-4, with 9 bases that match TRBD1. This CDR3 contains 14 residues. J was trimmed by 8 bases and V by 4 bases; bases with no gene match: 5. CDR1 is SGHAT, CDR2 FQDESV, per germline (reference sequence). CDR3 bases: TGTGCCAGCAGCTGGGGGACAGGGCTGGAAAAACTGTTTTTT. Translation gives CASSWGTGLEKLFF. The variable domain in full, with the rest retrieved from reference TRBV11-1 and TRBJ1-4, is EAEVAQSPRYKITEKSQAVAFWCDPISGHATLYWYRQILGQGPELLVQFQDESVVDDSQLPKDRFSAERLKGVDSTLKIQPAELGDSAMYLCASSWGTGLEKLFFGSGTQLSVL.

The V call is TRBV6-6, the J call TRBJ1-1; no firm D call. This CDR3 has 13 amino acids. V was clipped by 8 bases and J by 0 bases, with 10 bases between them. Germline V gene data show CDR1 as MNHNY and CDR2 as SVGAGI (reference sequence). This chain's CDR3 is CASGLGLNTEAFF. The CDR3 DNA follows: TGTGCCAGCGGTCTCGGACTGAACACTGAAGCTTTCTTT.

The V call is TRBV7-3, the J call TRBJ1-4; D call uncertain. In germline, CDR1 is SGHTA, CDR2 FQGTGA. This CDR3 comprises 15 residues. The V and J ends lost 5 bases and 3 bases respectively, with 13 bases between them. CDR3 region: CASSPLRTANEKLFF. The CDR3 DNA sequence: TGTGCCAGCAGCCCTTTAAGGACGGCTAATGAAAAACTGTTTTTT.

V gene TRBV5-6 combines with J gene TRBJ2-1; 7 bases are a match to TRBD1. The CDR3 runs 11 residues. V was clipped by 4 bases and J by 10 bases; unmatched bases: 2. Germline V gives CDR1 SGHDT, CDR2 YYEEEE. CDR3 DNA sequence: TGTGCCAGCAGCCGACAGGGAGAGCAGTTCTTC. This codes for CASSRQGEQFF.

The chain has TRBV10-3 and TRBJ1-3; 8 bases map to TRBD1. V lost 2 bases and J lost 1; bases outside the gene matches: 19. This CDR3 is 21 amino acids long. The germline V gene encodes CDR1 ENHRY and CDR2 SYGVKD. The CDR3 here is CAISERLTSGTGLGSGNTIYF. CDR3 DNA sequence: TGTGCCATCAGTGAGCGACTGACCTCCGGGACAGGTTTGGGGTCTGGAAACACCATATATTTT.

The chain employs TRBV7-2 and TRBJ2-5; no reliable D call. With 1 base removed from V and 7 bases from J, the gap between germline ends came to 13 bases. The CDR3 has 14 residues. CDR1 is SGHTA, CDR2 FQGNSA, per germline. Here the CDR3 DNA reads TGTGCCAGCAGCTTAGAGGACCGCCTCACGACCCAGTACTTC. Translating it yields CASSLEDRLTTQYF. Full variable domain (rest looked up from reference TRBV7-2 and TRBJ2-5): GAGVSQSPSNKVTEKGKDVELRCDPISGHTALYWYRQSLGQGLEFLIYFQGNSAPDKSGLPSDRFSAERTGGSVSTLTIQRTQQEDSAVYLCASSLEDRLTTQYFGPGTRLLVL.

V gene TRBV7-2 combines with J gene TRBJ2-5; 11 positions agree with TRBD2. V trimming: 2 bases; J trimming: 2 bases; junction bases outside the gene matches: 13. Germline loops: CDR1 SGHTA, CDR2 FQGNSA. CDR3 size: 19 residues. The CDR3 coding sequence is TGTGCCAGCAGCTTACGCCCGGTTAATAGCGGGGGGGGGCAAGAGACCCAGTACTTC. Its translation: CASSLRPVNSGGGQETQYF.

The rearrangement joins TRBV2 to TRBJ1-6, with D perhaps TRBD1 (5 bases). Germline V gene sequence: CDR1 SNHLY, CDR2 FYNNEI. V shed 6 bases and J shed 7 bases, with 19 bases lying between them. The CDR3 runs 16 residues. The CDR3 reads CASRAEEGRRNSPLHF. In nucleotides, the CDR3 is TGTGCCAGCAGGGCCGAGGAGGGGAGGCGAAATTCACCCCTCCACTTT.

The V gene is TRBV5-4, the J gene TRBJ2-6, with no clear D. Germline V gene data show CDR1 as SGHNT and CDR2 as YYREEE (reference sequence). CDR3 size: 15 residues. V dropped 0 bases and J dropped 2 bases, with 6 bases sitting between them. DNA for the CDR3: TGTGCCAGCAGCTTGGGGGGTACTGGGGCCAACGTCCTGACTTTC. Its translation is CASSLGGTGANVLTF.